These 30 T cell receptor beta chains were all obtained from the same sample, sequenced in a study of blood T cell repertoires in COVID-19. The method was immunoSEQ multiplex PCR; TCRdb's version includes in-frame clones alone and lacks a portion of them. The sample lists a few hundred thousand clones, roughly nine tenths occurring once. The specimen was PBMCs or T cells enriched from blood (not recorded which). Source of these receptors: a woman between 25 and 40 years old who had recovered from COVID-19.

V usage is TRBV5-1 and J usage is TRBJ2-7, with TRBD1 matching over 7 bases. V gave up 4 bases and J gave up 3 bases; unmatched junction bases: 4. Germline V gene lookup returns CDR1 SGHRS and CDR2 YFSETQ. The CDR3 runs to 13 residues. The CDR3 coding sequence is TGCGCCAGCAGCCTGGACAGGCTCTACGAGCAGTACTTC. Translated: CASSLDRLYEQYF.

V gene TRBV5-1 combines with J gene TRBJ1-1, with D possibly being TRBD1 (6 bases). Germline CDR1 and CDR2: SGHRS and YFSETQ. The CDR3 runs 15 residues. Deletions cut 4 bases from V and 0 bases from J, with 13 bases between. CDR3 amino acids: CASSPRTVMNTEAFF. CDR3 sequence (DNA): TGCGCCAGCAGCCCCCGGACAGTCATGAACACTGAAGCTTTCTTT.

The chain couples TRBV19 to TRBJ2-5, with D possibly TRBD2 on 6 matching bases. Trimming took 7 bases from V and 1 from J, leaving 16 bases between them. The CDR3 runs 15 residues. Germline CDR1 and CDR2: LNHDA and SQIVND (reference sequence). CDR3 amino acids: CASTTDSGSQETQYF. CDR3 coding DNA: TGTGCCAGTACCACCGACTCCGGGAGCCAAGAGACCCAGTACTTC.

This clone has more than one count but fewer than ten. V and J are TRBV10-2 and TRBJ2-7; possible D gene TRBD1, 6 bases. The germline V and J ends were trimmed by 4 bases and 3 bases, with 19 bases remaining between them. Germline V CDR1 and CDR2: WSHSY, SAAADI. The CDR3 loop spans 16 amino acids. The CDR3 DNA is TGCGCCAGCAGTGCCCCCTCTACAGGGATAAGCTACGAGCAGTACTTC. Translating it yields CASSAPSTGISYEQYF.

This clone was observed a single time. The chain recombines TRBV15 with TRBJ1-5; maybe TRBD1 (5 bases). V was trimmed by 2 bases and J by 7 bases, leaving 9 bases between them. CDR1 is LNHNV, CDR2 YYDKDF, per germline (reference sequence). This CDR3 region has 13 residues. The CDR3 region has the DNA TGTGCCACCAGCAGACAGGGTGGCCAGCCCCAGCATTTT. It specifies CATSRQGGQPQHF.

CDR3: CASSWGQGLGTDTQYF. The CDR3 bases are TGTGCCAGCAGTTGGGGACAGGGTTTAGGCACAGATACGCAGTATTTT. The chain uses TRBV6-5 and TRBJ2-3, with TRBD1 matching 9 bases. CDR1 and CDR2 from the germline V gene are MNHEY and SVGAGI. CDR3 length: 16 amino acids. Trimming at V came to 4 bases and at J to 1 base, leaving 6 bases not matched to a gene.

This chain connects TRBV4-2 to TRBJ2-7; 12 bases fit TRBD2. The trim removed 2 bases at V and 4 bases at J, leaving 9 bases unmatched. Germline loops: CDR1 LGHNA, CDR2 YNFKEQ. This CDR3 contains 17 residues. CDR3 coding DNA: TGTGCCAGCAGCCAACCGTCTAGCGGGGGGGCCAGGTACGAGCAGTACTTC. This gives the protein CASSQPSSGGARYEQYF.

In nucleotides, the CDR3 is TGTGCCAGCAGTCAGGAAGTAAGCACTGAAGCTTTCTTT. Translating gives CASSQEVSTEAFF. This sequence joins TRBV6-4 and TRBJ1-1; D uncertain. Germline CDR1 MRHNA, CDR2 SNTAGT. Deletions cut 5 bases from V and 4 bases from J, with 11 bases between. CDR3 size: 13 residues.

CDR3 in amino acids: CASRGLKLSSYNEQFF. The CDR3 coding sequence is TGTGCCAGCAGGGGACTCAAACTTAGCTCCTACAATGAGCAGTTCTTC. This chain joins TRBV2 and TRBJ2-1; TRBD2 is a possible D gene (6 bases). The germline V and J ends were trimmed by 6 bases and 0 bases, with 15 bases remaining between them. Per germline, CDR1 SNHLY and CDR2 FYNNEI. The CDR3 contains 16 residues.

A single count supports this clone. The chain carries TRBV28 and TRBJ1-2; possible D gene TRBD1, 6 bases. Deletions cut 6 bases from V and 10 bases from J, with 12 bases between. In germline, CDR1 is MDHEN, CDR2 SYDVKM. CDR3 length: 11 residues. The DNA of the CDR3 is TGTGCCAGCAGCGTCAGGGGTTTCTACACCTTC. It is translated as CASSVRGFYTF.

The V and J genes are TRBV7-2 and TRBJ2-5; D perhaps matches TRBD2 (6 bases). Germline-derived CDR1 and CDR2 are SGHTA and FQGNSA. The CDR3 loop spans 15 amino acids. V lost 1 base to trimming and J lost 1 base, with 10 bases between them. The CDR3 DNA is TGTGCCAGCAGCTTAGTACGGGGGAGCCAAGAGACCCAGTACTTC. Its protein product is CASSLVRGSQETQYF.

V and J are TRBV29-1 and TRBJ2-2; 11 bases match TRBD1. Trimming took 6 bases from V and 1 from J; bases not matched to a gene: 4. This CDR3 has 15 residues. Germline CDR1 SQVTM, CDR2 ANQGSEA. The CDR3, as DNA: TGCAGCGTGAGGACAGGGGGCGGGAACACCGGGGAGCTGTTTTTT. This codes for CSVRTGGGNTGELFF.

The chain combines TRBV14 with TRBJ2-3; the D gene is possibly TRBD1 (6 bases). CDR1 is SGHDN, CDR2 FVKESK, per germline. V was trimmed by 5 bases and J by 4 bases, leaving 16 bases between them. This CDR3 is 15 amino acids long. The CDR3 loop is CASSIQGPGADTQYF. DNA for the CDR3: TGTGCCAGCAGCATACAGGGCCCTGGAGCAGATACGCAGTATTTT.

The rearrangement uses TRBV5-5 and TRBJ2-7; 9 bases match TRBD1. The CDR3 spans 14 residues. J was trimmed by 6 bases and V by 3 bases; bases with no gene match: 7. In germline, CDR1 is SGHKS, CDR2 YYEKEE (reference sequence). CDR3 DNA: TGTGCCAGCAGCTGGGGACAGGGCCGCCTCGAGCAGTACTTC. This codes for CASSWGQGRLEQYF.

The chain combines TRBV21-1 with TRBJ1-4. TRBV21-1 is a known pseudogene. The length of the CDR3 is 14 residues. CDR3 in amino acids: CASDKEGRIEKLFF. The CDR3 DNA is TGTGCCAGCGATAAGGAGGGTAGGATAGAAAAACTGTTTTTT.

A remark on this clone: The CDR3 end shows no conserved phenylalanine or tryptophan, and so a read error is likely. The limits of the CDR3 on the DNA are not certain, so only TCRdb's listed CDR3 is given. The chain links TRBV5-8 to TRBJ2-7; the D call in the table, TRBD2, was not verified against the DNA. Germline values: CDR1 SGHTS, CDR2 YDEGEE. The CDR3 contains 15 residues when both ends are counted. CDR3 sequence reads: CASSLGLLGTGDLRA.

This sequence joins TRBV27 and TRBJ2-5; weak D call: TRBD2 (5 bases). Germline values: CDR1 MNHEY, CDR2 SMNVEV (reference sequence). The CDR3 totals 14 residues. Trimming stripped 6 bases from V and 2 bases from J, with 13 bases between. CDR3 region: CASSHDYGQETQYF. The CDR3 coding sequence is TGTGCCAGCAGCCACGACTATGGACAAGAGACCCAGTACTTC.

This clone appeared a single time. This chain joins TRBV4-1 and TRBJ2-3; TRBD2 agrees at 9 bases. The CDR3 runs 17 residues. Trimming took 0 bases from V and 3 from J; bases not matched to a gene: 7. Looked up from germline, CDR1 is MGHRA and CDR2 is YSYEKL. The CDR3 spells CASSQELAGEGTDTQYF. The CDR3 bases are TGCGCCAGCAGCCAAGAATTAGCGGGGGAGGGGACAGATACGCAGTATTTT.

The rearrangement uses TRBV28 and TRBJ1-3; D is uncertain. CDR3 length: 15 residues. CDR1 and CDR2 (germline): MDHEN, SYDVKM. The V gene lost 2 bases and the J gene lost 4 bases, with 12 bases spanning the gap. The CDR3 spells CASSLEASGGNTIYF. The CDR3 region has the DNA TGTGCCAGCAGTTTAGAGGCCAGTGGAGGAAACACCATATATTTT.

V gene TRBV5-6 combines with J gene TRBJ1-5; possible D gene TRBD1, 5 bases. V was pared by 0 bases and J by 1 base, with 11 bases between. CDR1 SGHDT and CDR2 YYEEEE come from the germline V gene. This CDR3 is built from 16 residues. CDR3 protein: CASSLGMGGSNQPQHF. CDR3 in DNA: TGTGCCAGCAGCTTGGGGATGGGGGGAAGCAATCAGCCCCAGCATTTT.

The rearrangement links TRBV10-2 to TRBJ1-2; 7 bases align to TRBD1. This CDR3 spans 14 amino acids. Per germline, CDR1 WSHSY and CDR2 SAAADI. With V trimmed by 6 bases and J by 4 bases, 8 bases remained unmatched. The CDR3 coding sequence is TGCGCCAGCAGCCGACAGGGCTTGGTCTATGGCTACACCTTC. Protein: CASSRQGLVYGYTF.

The V and J genes are TRBV6-1 and TRBJ1-6; 8 positions agree with TRBD1. Trimming at V came to 2 bases and at J to 6 bases, leaving 3 bases not matched to a gene. The CDR3 is 15 residues long. CDR1 is MNHNS, CDR2 SASEGT, per germline. The CDR3 reads CASSEQGARNSPLHF. The CDR3 nucleotides are TGTGCCAGCAGTGAACAGGGGGCGCGTAATTCACCCCTCCACTTT.

The V gene is TRBV10-3, the J gene TRBJ1-1; 9 positions agree with TRBD1. CDR1 ENHRY and CDR2 SYGVKD come from the germline V gene. The V and J ends lost 7 bases and 1 base, in that order; junction bases with no gene match: 1. The CDR3 spans 13 residues. CDR3 DNA sequence: TGTGCCATCACACAGGGGGCGAACACTGAAGCTTTCTTT. It encodes CAITQGANTEAFF.

This chain uses TRBV19 with TRBJ2-7, with TRBD2 as a possible D gene (6 bases). In germline, CDR1 is LNHDA, CDR2 SQIVND (reference sequence). The V end lost 4 bases, the J end lost 3 bases, and 13 bases lay between the germline ends. The CDR3 has 14 amino acids. The CDR3 is CASSTGRDFYEQYF. The CDR3 bases are TGTGCCAGTAGTACGGGACGGGACTTCTACGAGCAGTACTTC.

This rearrangement joins TRBV28 to TRBJ2-7; 11 nucleotides align to TRBD1. The CDR3 spans 15 residues. In germline, CDR1 is MDHEN, CDR2 SYDVKM. V shed 4 bases and J 2 bases; nucleotides not matched to a gene: 4. The CDR3 sequence is CASSSPGQGAYEQYF. The DNA for the CDR3 is TGTGCCAGCAGTTCTCCGGGACAGGGGGCCTACGAGCAGTACTTC.

The V gene is TRBV15, the J gene TRBJ2-7, with no clear D. Germline CDR1 LNHNV, CDR2 YYDKDF (reference sequence). CDR3 length equals 14 residues. V was trimmed by 4 bases and J by 0 bases, leaving 10 bases between them. The CDR3 sequence is CATSTVRPSYEQYF. The CDR3 bases are TGTGCCACCAGCACCGTCAGGCCCTCCTACGAGCAGTACTTC.

This chain uses TRBV2 with TRBJ2-1; 12 nucleotides align to TRBD2. In germline, CDR1 is SNHLY, CDR2 FYNNEI. V lost 5 bases and J lost 11; bases outside the gene matches: 4. The CDR3 sequence is 13 residues long. CDR3 DNA: TGTGCCAGCAGTTTTACTAGCGGGGGGAAGCAGTTCTTC. The encoded protein is CASSFTSGGKQFF.

The chain is built from TRBV5-6 and TRBJ2-7, with a possible D match to TRBD2 (5 bases). The CDR3 is made up of 13 amino acids. Looked up from germline, CDR1 is SGHDT and CDR2 is YYEEEE. Deletions cut 4 bases from V and 5 bases from J, with 13 bases between. The CDR3 loop is CASSRGNEDEQYF. In DNA form, the CDR3 reads TGTGCCAGCAGCCGGGGTAATGAGGACGAGCAGTACTTC.

This chain uses TRBV11-2 with TRBJ2-7, with 10 bases that match TRBD1. The CDR3 consists of 16 residues. With V trimmed by 0 bases and J by 6 bases, 8 bases remained unmatched. Germline assignment: CDR1 SGHAT and CDR2 FQNNGV. CDR3 DNA sequence: TGTGCCAGCAGCTTAGACGAGGGGACAGGGGTTTTCGAGCAGTACTTC. It is translated as CASSLDEGTGVFEQYF.

The chain links TRBV5-1 to TRBJ1-4; no firm D call. Germline V CDR1 and CDR2: SGHRS, YFSETQ. V lost 0 bases and J lost 7, with 10 bases in between. This CDR3 is built from 14 residues. The CDR3 region is CASSLAGGSEKLFF. For the CDR3, the DNA is TGCGCCAGCAGCTTGGCCGGAGGAAGTGAAAAACTGTTTTTT.